One T cell receptor beta chain is described in this entry. Per the original data handling: Quantification of nucleated cells was approximated via reference gene primer amplification. The method was immunoSEQ multiplex PCR; TCRdb's version includes in-frame clones alone and lacks a portion of them. The D gene and trimming were derived from the DNA, and the V and J assignments and clone size from that table. This table holds 100,000 or so clones, roughly 90% found once. These data come from a study of blood T cell repertoires in COVID-19. The overall study: Whether acute or convalescent, the COVID-19 samples came from the United States, Italy and Spain.

This CDR3 has 14 amino acids. In germline, CDR1 is SEHNR, CDR2 FQNEAQ (reference sequence). After removal of 6 bases from V and 4 bases from J, the junction contained 3 bases not matched to a gene. The receptor's source is a man in his 60s with acute or convalescent COVID-19. The J gene is TRBJ2-6, the V gene TRBV7-9, with 7 bases identical to TRBD1. The material sequenced was peripheral blood. This chain's CDR3 is CASSTGVGANVLTF. The CDR3 coding sequence is TGTGCCAGCAGTACAGGGGTCGGGGCCAACGTCCTGACTTTC.